The 20 T cell receptor beta chains presented below share a single source sample, sequenced in a study of blood T cell repertoires in COVID-19 (dated by TCRdb to 2019 to 2021). Library construction relied on the immunoSEQ multiplex PCR assay. TCRdb took this table from immuneACCESS and kept in-frame rearrangements with V and J called. Such tables lack part of the clones; where checked against another copy, unresolved V genes explain under half of the gap, and the rest is unexplained. The sample data list about 200,000 clones, and about 90% of these were observed just once. The ten top clones hold roughly 8.1% of the sample. The sample taken for sequencing was PBMCs or T cells enriched from blood (not recorded which). The origin of the receptors is a young woman who had recovered from COVID-19.

The chain combines TRBV25-1 with TRBJ1-3; weak D call: TRBD1 (5 bases). The ends were cut back, 6 bases at V and 0 bases at J, with 15 bases in the middle. Germline V gene data show CDR1 as MGHDK and CDR2 as SYGVNS. The length of the CDR3 is 16 residues. CDR3 in amino acids: CASRGLGGASGNTIYF. The CDR3 nucleotides read TGTGCCAGCAGGGGCCTCGGGGGTGCCTCTGGAAACACCATATATTTT.

The CDR3 reads CASSLAWAGNYSPLHF. The DNA for the CDR3 is TGTGCCAGCAGCTTGGCCTGGGCAGGGAATTATTCACCCCTCCACTTT. The chain is built from TRBV5-5 and TRBJ1-6; tentative D call: TRBD1 (5 bases). V was clipped by 0 bases and J by 8 bases, with 15 bases between them. Germline V gene lookup returns CDR1 SGHKS and CDR2 YYEKEE (reference sequence). The CDR3 is made up of 16 amino acids. Full variable domain (missing parts from reference TRBV5-5 and TRBJ1-6): DAGVTQSPTHLIKTRGQQVTLRCSPISGHKSVSWYQQVLGQGPQFIFQYYEKEERGRGNFPDRFSARQFPNYSSELNVNALLLGDSALYLCASSLAWAGNYSPLHFGNGTRLTVT.

A word on this clone: This sequence may be a read error, since a much larger clone differs from it by one base. The gene calls are TRBV7-9 and TRBJ1-1, with D hard to call. V lost 1 base to trimming and J lost 1 base, with 4 bases between them. The germline CDR1 and CDR2 sequences are SEHNR and FQNEAQ (reference sequence). This CDR3 region has 13 residues. This chain's CDR3 is CASSLDTNTEAFF. CDR3 nucleotides: TGTGCCAGCAGCTTAGACACGAACACTGAAGCTTTCTTT.

This clone occurred a few times. The gene calls are TRBV5-1 and TRBJ2-3; tentative D call: TRBD2 (6 bases). The germline gives CDR1 SGHRS, CDR2 YFSETQ. The CDR3 consists of 17 residues. V was shortened by 4 bases and J by 6 bases, with 24 bases between the two germline ends. CDR3 residues: CASSPNAGTSLGDTQYF. CDR3 coding DNA: TGCGCCAGCAGCCCGAATGCCGGGACTTCACTCGGGGATACGCAGTATTTT.

J is TRBJ2-5 and V is TRBV4-2, with 9 bases fitting TRBD2. The germline gives CDR1 LGHNA, CDR2 YNFKEQ. CDR3 size: 22 residues. The ends lost 4 bases at V and 1 base at J; junction bases unmatched: 25. CDR3 nucleotide sequence: TGTGCCAGCAGCCCCCTCAGGGCCCAGGTGGGGGCCCGAGCGGGGGGCCAAGAGACCCAGTACTTC. It is translated as CASSPLRAQVGARAGGQETQYF.

This chain links TRBV7-2 with TRBJ1-2; 9 nucleotides align to TRBD1. This CDR3 has 14 amino acids. Trimming cost V 5 bases and J 8 bases; bases outside gene matches: 9. Germline-derived CDR1 and CDR2 are SGHTA and FQGNSA. In DNA, the CDR3 is TGTGCCAGCAGCAAGGGACAGGGAAGAGGGGGCTACACCTTC. As protein: CASSKGQGRGGYTF.

The genes are TRBV24-1 and TRBJ2-1; 7 positions match TRBD2. The CDR3 runs 16 residues. In germline, CDR1 is KGHDR, CDR2 SFDVKD. The J segment lost 0 bases and the V segment lost 3 bases, leaving 4 bases of the junction unmatched. The CDR3 sequence is CATSDPLAVSYNEQFF. The CDR3 nucleotides read TGTGCCACCAGTGATCCGCTAGCGGTCTCCTACAATGAGCAGTTCTTC.

The chain couples TRBV9 to TRBJ2-3; TRBD2 matches 8 bases. Trimming took 4 bases from V and 1 from J; bases not matched to a gene: 11. Germline CDR1 reads SGDLS; CDR2 reads YYNGEE. This CDR3 region has 17 residues. The CDR3, as DNA: TGTGCCAGCAGCCGCTCGGGGGGGGTCTTGGGCACAGATACGCAGTATTTT. It translates to CASSRSGGVLGTDTQYF.

V and J are TRBV19 and TRBJ1-2, with 7 bases that match TRBD1. The trim removed 5 bases at V and 2 bases at J, leaving 2 bases unmatched. Germline-derived CDR1 and CDR2 are LNHDA and SQIVND (reference sequence). CDR3 length: 13 residues. The CDR3 DNA follows: TGTGCCAGTAGTGTCAGGGGGAACTATGGCTACACCTTC. Its protein product is CASSVRGNYGYTF.

The chain uses TRBV16 and TRBJ2-5, with 7 bases that match TRBD1. The CDR3 loop spans 14 amino acids. The V gene's germline CDR1 is KGHSY and CDR2 FQNENV. The J segment lost 4 bases and the V segment lost 0 bases, leaving 2 bases of the junction unmatched. The CDR3 loop is CASSQSSGGETQYF. The DNA for the CDR3 is TGTGCCAGCAGCCAATCGTCAGGGGGAGAGACCCAGTACTTC.

This rearrangement joins TRBV19 to TRBJ1-2, with D unresolved. V lost 10 bases, J lost 4 bases, and 13 bases lay in between. This CDR3 is built from 12 residues. Looked up from germline, CDR1 is LNHDA and CDR2 is SQIVND (reference sequence). The DNA for the CDR3 is TGTGCCACCCTAATGTACCCCTATGGCTACACCTTC. It is translated as CATLMYPYGYTF.

The chain couples TRBV14 to TRBJ2-4; TRBD2 aligns across 8 bases. J lost 1 base, V lost 3 bases, and 8 bases had no gene match. Looked up from germline, CDR1 is SGHDN and CDR2 is FVKESK. This CDR3 has 17 residues. CDR3 loop: CASSHPGGAEAKNIQYF. The CDR3 DNA follows: TGTGCCAGCAGCCATCCCGGGGGGGCCGAGGCCAAAAACATTCAGTACTTC.

The V call is TRBV5-1, the J call TRBJ2-3; D might be TRBD1 (6 bases). V gave up 0 bases and J gave up 0 bases, with 14 bases separating them. There are 17 residues in the CDR3. From germline, CDR1 is SGHRS and CDR2 YFSETQ. CDR3 DNA sequence: TGCGCCAGCAGCTTGGGACGGGGACAAGCTAGCACAGATACGCAGTATTTT. Protein product: CASSLGRGQASTDTQYF.

CDR3 sequence (DNA): TGCGCCAGCACCTCACGCGAGGGGAACACTGAAGCTTTCTTT. Translating gives CASTSREGNTEAFF. The chain is built from TRBV5-1 and TRBJ1-1, with D unresolved. Looked up from germline, CDR1 is SGHRS and CDR2 is YFSETQ. V lost 6 bases and J lost 1, with 13 bases in between. This CDR3 is built from 14 residues.

V usage is TRBV7-9 and J usage is TRBJ2-3; 7 bases are shared with TRBD1. This CDR3 has 15 amino acids. Trimming removed 1 base from V and 3 bases from J; junction bases left unmatched: 4. The germline CDR1 and CDR2 sequences are SEHNR and FQNEAQ (reference sequence). CDR3 sequence (DNA): TGTGCCAGCAGCTTAGATGGGACAGATACAGATACGCAGTATTTT. This translates into CASSLDGTDTDTQYF. The entire variable domain, with the rest obtained from reference TRBV7-9 and TRBJ2-3, is as follows: DTGVSQNPRHKITKRGQNVTFRCDPISEHNRLYWYRQTLGQGPEFLTYFQNEAQLEKSRLLSDRFSAERPKGSFSTLEIQRTEQGDSAMYLCASSLDGTDTDTQYFGPGTRLTVL.

The chain links TRBV29-1 to TRBJ1-1; D is ambiguous. The ends were cut back, 2 bases at V and 1 base at J, with 11 bases in the middle. Germline values: CDR1 SQVTM, CDR2 ANQGSEA. This CDR3 has 14 amino acids. CDR3 DNA: TGCAGCGTTGAAAGTTCGGCAGGGAACACTGAAGCTTTCTTT. Amino acid sequence: CSVESSAGNTEAFF.

The chain links TRBV19 to TRBJ1-2; TRBD1 might be the D (6 bases). The CDR3 sequence is 14 residues long. The ends were cut back, 9 bases at V and 4 bases at J, with 18 bases in the middle. The germline V gene has CDR1 LNHDA and CDR2 SQIVND (reference sequence). CDR3 sequence reads: CASGRRGGGYGYTF. CDR3 sequence (DNA): TGTGCCAGCGGGCGCCGGGGGGGCGGCTATGGCTACACCTTC.

This rearrangement joins TRBV27 to TRBJ2-3; D possibly corresponds to TRBD2 (5 bases). From germline, CDR1 is MNHEY and CDR2 SMNVEV (reference sequence). The CDR3 consists of 18 residues. V was clipped by 3 bases and J by 1 base, with 20 bases between them. Here the CDR3 DNA reads TGTGCCAGCAGTTTCCTCTCATTAGCGCCTGAGGGCACAGATACGCAGTATTTT. This codes for CASSFLSLAPEGTDTQYF.

The chain joins TRBV28 to TRBJ1-6; TRBD1 is a possible D gene (6 bases). This CDR3 comprises 14 residues. From germline, CDR1 is MDHEN and CDR2 SYDVKM. Trimming took 3 bases from V and 7 from J, leaving 10 bases between them. The CDR3 region is CASSFWTENSPLHF. The CDR3 DNA sequence: TGTGCCAGCAGTTTTTGGACAGAGAATTCACCCCTCCACTTT.

This chain connects TRBV28 to TRBJ2-7; TRBD2 matches 7 bases. Looked up from germline, CDR1 is MDHEN and CDR2 is SYDVKM. V shed 6 bases and J 3 bases; nucleotides not matched to a gene: 8. This CDR3 contains 14 residues. CDR3 sequence: CASSAGVRNYEQYF. The CDR3 coding sequence is TGTGCCAGCAGCGCGGGGGTGCGAAACTACGAGCAGTACTTC.